What follows is one TCR beta chain and its context. These data come from a study of blood T cell repertoires in COVID-19. The wider study: PBMCs, B-cell-depleted T cells, or T cells provided the cDNA or gDNA that made up the material.

TCRdb keeps only in-frame clones here, not all; method: immunoSEQ multiplex PCR. The data contain tens of thousands of clones, about 85% of them singletons. The CDR3 is 14 amino acids. The trim removed 5 bases at V and 9 bases at J, leaving 13 bases unmatched. The germline V gene has CDR1 MDHEN and CDR2 SYDVKM. The sequenced sample was peripheral blood. The chain uses TRBV28 and TRBJ2-7; 7 bases are a match to TRBD1. This TCR came from a human donor in a cohort sampled during active COVID-19. The chain's CDR3 is CASSLDRPDQGQYF. The CDR3 bases are TGTGCCAGCAGTCTGGACAGGCCCGATCAAGGGCAGTACTTC. Full variable domain (missing parts from reference TRBV28 and TRBJ2-7): DVKVTQSSRYLVKRTGEKVFLECVQDMDHENMFWYRQDPGLGLRLIYFSYDVKMKEKGDIPEGYSVSREKKERFSLILESASTNQTSMYLCASSLDRPDQGQYFGPGTRLTVT.